This T cell receptor (beta chain) was identified during a study of CD8 T cells in Susac syndrome. The wider study: Among the Susac syndrome patients who underwent sequencing, roughly 6 had clinically active disease, while roughly 8 of them were in remission. At blood draw, Susac syndrome patients were therapy-naive, on corticosteroids, or on intravenous immunoglobulin alone.

RNA amounts of about 0.5 to 1 ug underwent reverse transcription with random hexamers. TCRdb redid the calling of the immunoSEQ multiplex PCR reads with MiXCR, one entry per CDR3 protein. In the table there are under 200,000 distinct CDR3 sequences, roughly nine tenths of which are singletons. Broader study findings: The CD4+ T cell repertoires that were profiled in Susac syndrome showed no clonal expansion.

CD8+ and CD4+ T cells from blood underwent TCR beta sequencing. This clonotype appeared a few times. Antigen: not known. The CDR3 is 14 residues long. Germline values: CDR1 LNHDA, CDR2 SQIVND (reference sequence). Trimming removed 4 bases at V and 9 bases at J, with 16 bases between. The chain uses TRBV19 and TRBJ2-1; possibly TRBD1 for D (5 bases). The TCR sequence derives from a human donor with Susac syndrome. Sequencing was carried out using CD4+ T cells from PBMCs. The CDR3: CASSNDRSRGEQFF. In DNA, the CDR3 is TGTGCCAGTAGTAACGACAGATCCCGCGGTGAGCAGTTCTTC.